Below are 20 T cell receptor beta chains sequenced from a single sample in a study of blood T cell repertoires in COVID-19. This table comes from immunoSEQ multiplex PCR, and its TCRdb copy is limited to in-frame clones, with some not included. The data contain 450,000 or so clones, 90% of them singletons. Sequenced input: PBMCs or T cells enriched from blood (not recorded which). The receptor source for this set is a man between 18 and 35 years old who had recovered from COVID-19.

V and J are TRBV4-2 and TRBJ2-2; D is uncertain. CDR1 is LGHNA and CDR2 is YNFKEQ in the germline V gene. V gave up 3 bases and J gave up 2 bases, with 10 bases separating them. The CDR3 sequence is 15 residues long. The CDR3 DNA follows: TGTGCCAGCAGCCAGGTGGCTGATAACACCGGGGAGCTGTTTTTT. It specifies CASSQVADNTGELFF.

This chain links TRBV19 with TRBJ1-5; 8 bases align to TRBD1. Germline lookup yields CDR1 LNHDA and CDR2 SQIVND (reference sequence). With V trimmed by 2 bases and J by 3 bases, 3 bases remained unmatched. This CDR3 has 15 amino acids. CDR3 DNA sequence: TGTGCCAGTAGTATAACAGGGGGTGCCAATCAGCCCCAGCATTTT. Encoded protein: CASSITGGANQPQHF.

The gene calls are TRBV10-3 and TRBJ1-2; D is perhaps TRBD1 (6 bases). This CDR3 is 12 amino acids long. Per germline, CDR1 ENHRY and CDR2 SYGVKD. V lost 4 bases and J lost 4, with 7 bases in between. CDR3 in DNA: TGTGCCATCAGTGGGACAGCCTATGGCTACACCTTC. This encodes CAISGTAYGYTF.

This clone appeared a single time. This sequence joins TRBV10-1 and TRBJ1-5, with D tentatively TRBD1 (6 bases). The CDR3 loop spans 19 amino acids. V lost 5 bases, J lost 2 bases, and 25 bases lay in between. CDR1 and CDR2 (germline): WNHNN, SYGVQD (reference sequence). CDR3 sequence: CASSSYRVLCLIGNQPQHF. CDR3 sequence (DNA): TGCGCCAGCAGTTCCTACAGGGTGCTATGTTTAATTGGCAATCAGCCCCAGCATTTT.

This chain connects TRBV5-1 to TRBJ2-1; TRBD1 agrees at 9 bases. Germline trimming cut 0 bases from V and 4 bases from J; bases unmatched to any gene: 5. The CDR3 extends over 16 amino acids. From germline, CDR1 is SGHRS and CDR2 YFSETQ. The CDR3 nucleotides are TGCGCCAGCAGCTTGGATGGACAGGGGTTTTACAATGAGCAGTTCTTC. As protein: CASSLDGQGFYNEQFF.

The chain uses TRBV5-5 and TRBJ1-2; D might be TRBD1 (5 bases). Between the trimmed V and J ends, which lost 0 bases and 7 bases, there was a span of 13 bases. The length of the CDR3 is 14 residues. CDR1 and CDR2 (germline): SGHKS, YYEKEE (reference sequence). The CDR3 is CASSLALRGIGYTF. CDR3 DNA sequence: TGTGCCAGCAGCTTGGCACTAAGGGGAATTGGCTACACCTTC.

This clone was found once. The chain carries TRBV12-2 and TRBJ2-5; no check of the table's D call, TRBD2, against the DNA was made. TRBV12-2 is termed a pseudogene. The CDR3 has 18 amino acids. The CDR3 bases are TGTGCAAGTCGCTTTCGGCTGTTGGGAGTCTGGAGGGGAGAGACCCAGTACTTC. Residues: CASRFRLLGVWRGETQYF.

A word on this clone: One end of the junction varies from germline; a read error may be responsible. This chain joins TRBV5-1 and TRBJ2-4; 9 positions match TRBD1. The CDR3 has 13 residues. The germline V gene encodes CDR1 SGHRS and CDR2 YFSETQ. This chain's CDR3 is CASSLGQGDPQGF. The CDR3 DNA reads as TGCGCCAGCAGCCTGGGACAGGGAGACCCTCAAGGCTTC.

DNA for the CDR3: TGTGCCAGCAGCTCGGGGGGTCCCAATGAAAAACTGTTTTTT. This encodes CASSSGGPNEKLFF. The chain has TRBV5-4 and TRBJ1-4; possible D gene TRBD1, 5 bases. The germline gives CDR1 SGHNT, CDR2 YYREEE (reference sequence). Trimming left V 3 bases short and J 5 bases short, with 11 bases between. This CDR3 comprises 14 residues. Supplemented by reference TRBV5-4 and TRBJ1-4, the full variable domain reads ETGVTQSPTHLIKTRGQQVTLRCSSQSGHNTVSWYQQALGQGPQFIFQYYREEENGRGNFPPRFSGLQFPNYSSELNVNALELDDSALYLCASSSGGPNEKLFFGSGTQLSVL.

The rearrangement links TRBV10-3 to TRBJ1-2; 8 positions match TRBD1. The CDR3 runs 14 residues. V gave up 4 bases and J gave up 4 bases; unmatched junction bases: 5. The germline V gene encodes CDR1 ENHRY and CDR2 SYGVKD. CDR3 protein: CAISADRDLYGYTF. CDR3 nucleotide sequence: TGTGCCATCAGTGCGGACAGGGATCTCTATGGCTACACCTTC.

The V call is TRBV3-1 (or the pseudogene TRBV3-2), the J call TRBJ1-1; D remains unclear. This CDR3 is 13 amino acids long. Germline CDR1 reads LGHDT; CDR2 reads YNNKEL (reference sequence). Trimming cost V 1 base and J 4 bases, with 7 bases left between them. The CDR3 loop is CASSQVLSTEAFF. CDR3 DNA sequence: TGTGCCAGCAGCCAAGTTCTAAGCACTGAAGCTTTCTTT.

V is TRBV14 and J is TRBJ1-2, with D perhaps TRBD1 (6 bases). Germline CDR1 is SGHDN and CDR2 is FVKESK. The CDR3 consists of 12 residues. V lost 6 bases and J 3 bases, leaving 8 bases between the germline ends. The DNA for the CDR3 is TGTGCCAGCAGTCGGACAGACTATGGCTACACCTTC. Encoded protein: CASSRTDYGYTF.

The chain joins TRBV5-6 to TRBJ1-3, with D possibly matching TRBD1 (5 bases). This CDR3 is built from 13 residues. Germline V gene lookup returns CDR1 SGHDT and CDR2 YYEEEE. Trimming left V 5 bases short and J 4 bases short, with 10 bases between. CDR3 bases: TGTGCCAGCAGTCGGGGGTCAGGAAACACCATATATTTT. Amino acids: CASSRGSGNTIYF.

The chain is built from TRBV5-4 and TRBJ2-2, with 9 nucleotides matching TRBD2. Germline V lookup: CDR1 SGHNT, CDR2 YYREEE (reference sequence). The V segment lost 2 bases and the J segment 7 bases; nucleotides outside the gene matches: 3. This CDR3 is 14 amino acids long. As DNA, the CDR3 is TGTGCCAGCAGCTTCGGGACTAGCATCGGGGAGCTGTTTTTT. Translation: CASSFGTSIGELFF.

The chain joins TRBV6-5 to TRBJ1-2; weak D call: TRBD1 (6 bases). The CDR3 extends over 15 amino acids. Germline V gives CDR1 MNHEY, CDR2 SVGAGI. Trimming took off 8 bases at V and 4 bases at J, with 20 bases between the two ends. CDR3 DNA: TGTGCCAGCCTACGGGCGGGGGGCGGTAGCTATGGCTACACCTTC. It specifies CASLRAGGGSYGYTF.

The V gene is TRBV4-1, the J gene TRBJ1-5; 7 bases align to TRBD1. Germline V gene data show CDR1 as MGHRA and CDR2 as YSYEKL. V gave up 0 bases and J gave up 6 bases; unmatched junction bases: 5. The length of the CDR3 is 15 residues. The CDR3: CASSQEGRGTQPQHF. In nucleotides, the CDR3 is TGCGCCAGCAGCCAAGAAGGCAGGGGGACTCAGCCCCAGCATTTT.

The gene calls are TRBV5-4 and TRBJ1-1, with TRBD1 identical over 10 bases. The CDR3 contains 15 residues. Per germline, CDR1 SGHNT and CDR2 YYREEE (reference sequence). V dropped 4 bases and J dropped 1; count of bases not matched to a gene: 4. The DNA for the CDR3 is TGTGCCAGCAGCGCGGGACAGGGGAAGAACACTGAAGCTTTCTTT. This encodes CASSAGQGKNTEAFF.

This chain links TRBV4-2 with TRBJ2-1; 13 nucleotides align to TRBD2. The CDR3 sequence is 15 residues long. The V gene's germline CDR1 is LGHNA and CDR2 YNFKEQ. V was pared by 4 bases and J by 6 bases, with 3 bases of the junction left unmatched. CDR3 sequence (DNA): TGTGCCAGCAGCCTTACTAGCGGGGGGGGCAATGAGCAGTTCTTC. Translation gives CASSLTSGGGNEQFF.

This chain joins TRBV29-1 and TRBJ2-7; D may be TRBD2 (5 bases). The CDR3 extends over 11 amino acids. Germline loops: CDR1 SQVTM, CDR2 ANQGSEA. V shed 4 bases and J shed 3 bases, with 7 bases lying between them. The CDR3 DNA follows: TGCAGCGTTGGGGAGAGCTACGAGCAGTACTTC. Residues: CSVGESYEQYF.

The chain combines TRBV5-1 with TRBJ2-7, with D possibly matching TRBD1 (8 bases). Trimming left V 6 bases short and J 6 bases short, with 22 bases between. This CDR3 is 15 amino acids long. The germline CDR1 and CDR2 sequences are SGHRS and YFSETQ. This CDR3 is CASKRGQGGGSEQYF. For the CDR3, the DNA is TGCGCCAGCAAAAGAGGACAGGGAGGGGGAAGCGAGCAGTACTTC.